This record looks at one TCR beta chain sequence and its context. All gene names here are mouse names. The CDR3 extends 1 residue past the end of the read, so its final part is completed from the germline J gene. CDR1 is KGHTA, CDR2 FQNQQP, per germline. CDR3 size: 15 residues. Time point denoted: mouse harvest day 7 after allogeneic transplant. Each mouse received 10^7 T-cell-depleted marrow cells plus 10^6 splenic CD5+ T cells by tail vein. These data come from a study of tissue T cells after allogeneic stem cell transplantation. This table comes from immunoSEQ multiplex PCR, and its TCRdb copy is limited to in-frame clones, with some not included. The sample has under 1,200 clones, roughly three fifths seen once.

The TCR sequence derives from a female BALB/c mouse given C57BL/6 T cells with graft-versus-host disease after an allogeneic hematopoietic cell transplant. The chain has TRBV23 and TRBJ1-4; TRBD1 reflects the table's D call only, with no check against the DNA. Sequenced material: liver tissue. CDR3 region: CSSSLGQGANERLFF. CDR3 bases read: TGCTCCAGCAGTCTCGGACAGGGGGCCAACGAAAGATTATTT.